A single sample gave rise to the 5 T cell receptor beta chains below, sequenced in a study of CD8 T cells in Susac syndrome. Random hexamers primed reverse transcription of about 0.45 to 1 ug RNA. TCRdb reprocessed the immunoSEQ multiplex PCR reads via MiXCR and lists one record per CDR3 protein. In the table there are 150,000 to 200,000 distinct CDR3 sequences, just over 90% of which are singletons. The specimen was CD4+ T cells from PBMCs. The source of these receptors is a human donor in good health.

This sequence joins TRBV19 and TRBJ1-2; D gene uncertain. Per the germline V gene, CDR1 is LNHDA and CDR2 is SQIVND (reference sequence). The ends were cut back, 4 bases at V and 4 bases at J, with 13 bases in the middle. The CDR3 has 14 amino acids. In DNA form, the CDR3 reads TGTGCCAGTAGTACTCGTGGAGGGCCCTATGGCTACACCTTC. This translates into CASSTRGGPYGYTF.

The genes are TRBV5-1 and TRBJ1-2; maybe TRBD1 (5 bases). The CDR3 extends over 15 amino acids. V was clipped by 4 bases and J by 8 bases, with 21 bases between them. Germline CDR1 and CDR2: SGHRS and YFSETQ. The CDR3 coding sequence is TGCGCCAGCAGCAGGGGTTCGGGGGTCGGTCGAGGCTACACCTTC. This codes for CASSRGSGVGRGYTF.

Turning to this clonotype: The conserved final phenylalanine or tryptophan is absent from the CDR3, which likely points to a read error. The chain employs TRBV6-4 and TRBJ1-2; no definite D call. The CDR3 spans 16 residues. Trimming stripped 0 bases from V and 5 bases from J, with 16 bases between. Germline CDR1 reads MRHNA; CDR2 reads SNTAGT. CDR3 coding DNA: TGTGCCAGCAGTGACTCGAAGGCAGGAGTTGGTTATGGCTACACCTCC. Translating gives CASSDSKAGVGYGYTS.

This chain links TRBV13 with TRBJ2-2; TRBD1 agrees at 8 bases. J lost 7 bases, V lost 1 base, and 5 bases had no gene match. Germline V gives CDR1 PRHDT, CDR2 FYEKMQ (reference sequence). The length of the CDR3 is 15 residues. The CDR3 loop reads CASSLETGVNGELFF. The CDR3 DNA sequence: TGTGCCAGCAGCTTAGAGACAGGGGTGAACGGGGAGCTGTTTTTT.

The rearrangement joins TRBV4-1 to TRBJ2-5; 8 bases are shared with TRBD2. The CDR3 length is 16 residues. Germline V CDR1 and CDR2: MGHRA, YSYEKL. With V trimmed by 0 bases and J by 2 bases, 5 bases remained unmatched. The CDR3 region is CASSQDKGLVQETQYF. CDR3 DNA: TGCGCCAGCAGCCAAGATAAGGGACTAGTGCAAGAGACCCAGTACTTC.